These 19 T cell receptor beta chains were all obtained from the same sample, sequenced in a study of T cells in Graves' hyperthyroidism and ophthalmopathy. RNA transcripts provided the source from which TCR beta CDR3 regions were amplified. Using the HTBI primer set, a first-round RT-PCR was run on the TCR CDR3. In TCRdb, the multiplex PCR reads were re-called with MiXCR into one record per CDR3 protein. The sample shows 200,000 to 250,000 distinct CDR3 sequences, roughly a sixth of them seen only once. Material for sequencing was blood. The receptors stem from a woman aged 45-65 years with Graves' hyperthyroidism.

V usage is TRBV2 and J usage is TRBJ2-5; 8 positions match TRBD2. V lost 7 bases, J lost 5 bases, and 12 bases stayed unmatched. This CDR3 is 15 amino acids long. CDR1 SNHLY and CDR2 FYNNEI come from the germline V gene. The CDR3 nucleotides are TGTGCCAGCAAAACTAACAGCGGGAGTTCTGAGACCCAGTACTTC. Amino acids: CASKTNSGSSETQYF.

This clonotype came up a few times. This chain uses TRBV6-6 with TRBJ1-4, with D perhaps TRBD1 (6 bases). The V gene's germline CDR1 is MNHNY and CDR2 SVGAGI (reference sequence). The V and J ends lost 0 bases and 6 bases respectively, with 14 bases between them. The CDR3 totals 16 residues. The CDR3 reads CASSYSGGGGDEKLFF. CDR3 in DNA: TGTGCCAGCAGTTACTCGGGAGGGGGAGGCGATGAAAAACTGTTTTTT.

The rearrangement links TRBV6-1 to TRBJ2-3, with D uncertain. Germline V gene data show CDR1 as MNHNS and CDR2 as SASEGT. The ends were cut back, 5 bases at V and 6 bases at J, with 15 bases in the middle. The CDR3 contains 14 residues. The CDR3 reads CASSTGTQPDTQYF. CDR3 nucleotides: TGTGCCAGCAGTACCGGAACACAGCCCGATACGCAGTATTTT.

V usage is TRBV6-6 and J usage is TRBJ1-1; TRBD1 might be the D (5 bases). The CDR3 sequence is 16 residues long. CDR1 MNHNY and CDR2 SVGAGI come from the germline V gene (reference sequence). V lost 4 bases and J lost 5, with 20 bases in between. For the CDR3, the DNA is TGTGCCAGCAGTTCCTCGGGGGACTCCGGGATTACTGAAGCTTTCTTT. Protein product: CASSSSGDSGITEAFF.

The chain links TRBV5-6 to TRBJ2-7; D not resolved. There are 12 residues in the CDR3. V lost 1 base, J lost 6 bases, and 8 bases lay in between. Germline CDR1 is SGHDT and CDR2 is YYEEEE. CDR3 sequence (DNA): TGTGCCAGCAGCTTGAATACCCGCGAGCAGTACTTC. Its translation is CASSLNTREQYF.

This clonotype occurred many times. The chain combines TRBV12-3 or TRBV12-4 with TRBJ2-3; the match to TRBD2 covers 9 bases. The CDR3 has 16 residues. After removal of 6 bases from V and 8 bases from J, the junction contained 15 bases not matched to a gene. This CDR3 is CASSASSSGIFATQYF. CDR3 DNA sequence: TGTGCCAGCAGCGCCTCGTCTAGCGGGATTTTTGCTACGCAGTATTTT.

V and J are TRBV20-1 and TRBJ1-2, with D uncertain. Deletions cut 0 bases from V and 4 bases from J, with 12 bases between. Germline CDR1 reads DFQATT; CDR2 reads SNEGSKA (reference sequence). The CDR3 length is 14 residues. Here the CDR3 reads CSARDPNSLYGYTF. CDR3 in DNA: TGCAGTGCTAGAGATCCCAACAGTCTCTATGGCTACACCTTC.

Here the CDR3 DNA reads TGCAGCGTCGGGGGATCTCGGGCCGGGGAGCTGTTTTTT. Protein product: CSVGGSRAGELFF. This chain joins TRBV29-1 and TRBJ2-2; D is perhaps TRBD2 (6 bases). The CDR3 is 13 amino acids. Trimming left V 6 bases short and J 6 bases short, with 14 bases between. From germline, CDR1 is SQVTM and CDR2 ANQGSEA.

The rearrangement uses TRBV6-1 and TRBJ1-5, with a possible D match to TRBD1 (5 bases). This CDR3 is built from 12 residues. Germline loops: CDR1 MNHNS, CDR2 SASEGT. Deletions cut 6 bases from V and 9 bases from J, with 12 bases between. The CDR3 here is CASRIGTSPQHF. DNA for the CDR3: TGTGCCAGCAGGATCGGGACTTCGCCCCAGCATTTT.

The table lists this clonotype with many counts. The chain links TRBV28 to TRBJ2-1, with 10 nucleotides matching TRBD1. J gave up 8 bases and V 3 bases, and 10 bases lay outside the gene matches. The CDR3 has 16 amino acids. Germline assignment: CDR1 MDHEN and CDR2 SYDVKM. CDR3 nucleotide sequence: TGTGCCAGCAGTTTGGGGACAGGGGCCTTTTCGGATGAGCAGTTCTTC. It codes for CASSLGTGAFSDEQFF.

With regard to this clonotype: One end of the junction does not line up with germline, which may come from a read error. This sequence joins TRBV6-4 and TRBJ2-4; D not resolved. From germline, CDR1 is MRHNA and CDR2 SNTAGT. The CDR3 covers 18 residues. The CDR3 DNA is TGTGCCAGCAGTGACTGTATTACGGGTTGGTGGGTCAAAGACATTCAGTACTTC. This gives the protein CASSDCITGWWVKDIQYF.

There are a few counts of this clonotype. A much larger clone differs from this one at a single base, so this may be a read error. The chain joins TRBV6-1 to TRBJ2-1; D not certain. Germline CDR1 MNHNS, CDR2 SASEGT. This CDR3 is 11 amino acids long. V shed 6 bases and J shed 5 bases, with 5 bases lying between them. CDR3 DNA sequence: TGTGCCAGCAGCCGAGACAATGAGCAGTTCTTC. Protein sequence: CASSRDNEQFF.

The chain combines TRBV30 with TRBJ1-4; 7 bases agree with TRBD1. The V gene's germline CDR1 is GTSNPN and CDR2 SVGIG (reference sequence). Unmatched junction bases numbered 9, after V lost 0 bases and J lost 8 bases. The CDR3 extends over 15 amino acids. The CDR3 coding sequence is TGTGCCTGGAGTGTAGAAGGCAGGGGGAGAGAAAAACTGTTTTTT. This codes for CAWSVEGRGREKLFF. Full variable domain (outside the CDR3, taken from reference TRBV30 and TRBJ1-4): SQTIHQWPATLVQPVGSPLSLECTVEGTSNPNLYWYRQAAGRGLQLLFYSVGIGQISSEVPQNLSASRPQDRQFILSSKKLLLSDSGFYLCAWSVEGRGREKLFFGSGTQLSVL.

The chain employs TRBV10-3 and TRBJ1-1, with D maybe TRBD1 (6 bases). The CDR3 covers 15 residues. CDR1 and CDR2 (germline): ENHRY, SYGVKD. The V and J ends lost 3 bases and 4 bases respectively, with 15 bases between them. CDR3: CAISDNRVSTTEAFF. Written as DNA, the CDR3 is TGTGCCATCAGTGACAACAGGGTCTCGACCACTGAAGCTTTCTTT.

This clonotype is a singleton in its sample. CDR3 in DNA: TGTGCCAGCAGTCAACAGGTCTTGACTAGCGGGAGGAGTCCCTACAATGAGCAGTTCTTC. Protein sequence: CASSQQVLTSGRSPYNEQFF. This sequence joins TRBV6-1 and TRBJ2-1; 13 bases are shared with TRBD2. The CDR3 is made up of 20 amino acids. V dropped 5 bases and J dropped 2; count of bases not matched to a gene: 15. Germline lookup yields CDR1 MNHNS and CDR2 SASEGT.

This clonotype was seen at least ten times. J is TRBJ1-2 and V is TRBV28; 8 bases are a match to TRBD1. Unmatched junction bases numbered 8, after V lost 4 bases and J lost 4 bases. Germline assignment: CDR1 MDHEN and CDR2 SYDVKM. The CDR3 totals 15 residues. The chain's CDR3 is CASSSADRGSYGYTF. The CDR3 nucleotides are TGTGCCAGCAGTTCCGCCGACAGGGGTTCCTATGGCTACACCTTC.

The chain joins TRBV12-3 or TRBV12-4 to TRBJ2-5; possibly TRBD1 for D (6 bases). Trimming cost V 3 bases and J 0 bases, with 23 bases left between them. CDR3 length: 19 amino acids. CDR3 DNA: TGTGCCAGCAGTTTCGAATCCGGACCCGGGACACCCTACCAAGAGACCCAGTACTTC. It translates to CASSFESGPGTPYQETQYF.

This chain links TRBV20-1 with TRBJ2-7; 16 positions agree with TRBD2. Germline assignment: CDR1 DFQATT and CDR2 SNEGSKA (reference sequence). The CDR3 runs to 16 residues. The J segment lost 1 base and the V segment lost 6 bases, leaving 6 bases of the junction unmatched. The CDR3 spells CSALGLAGGPSYEQYF. The CDR3 region has the DNA TGCAGTGCCCTGGGACTAGCGGGAGGGCCATCCTACGAGCAGTACTTC.

The table lists this clonotype with many counts. The gene calls are TRBV12-3 or TRBV12-4 and TRBJ2-1; TRBD1 matches at 10 bases. V dropped 6 bases and J dropped 6; count of bases not matched to a gene: 8. The CDR3 is made up of 15 amino acids. The CDR3 nucleotides read TGTGCCAGCAGACCCGACAGGGGGCGCGCCAATGAGCAGTTCTTC. It codes for CASRPDRGRANEQFF.